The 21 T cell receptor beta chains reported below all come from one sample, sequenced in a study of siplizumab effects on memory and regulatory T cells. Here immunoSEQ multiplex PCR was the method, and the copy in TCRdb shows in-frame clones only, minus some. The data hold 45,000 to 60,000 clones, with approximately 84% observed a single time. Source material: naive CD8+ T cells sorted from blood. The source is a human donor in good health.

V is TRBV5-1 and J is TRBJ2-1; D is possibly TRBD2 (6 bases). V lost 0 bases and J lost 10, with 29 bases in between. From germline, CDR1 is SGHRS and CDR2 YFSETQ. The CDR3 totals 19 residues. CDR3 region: CASSLEGSVAELSLREQFF. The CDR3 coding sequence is TGCGCCAGCAGCTTGGAGGGGTCCGTAGCGGAGCTCTCCCTCAGAGAGCAGTTCTTC.

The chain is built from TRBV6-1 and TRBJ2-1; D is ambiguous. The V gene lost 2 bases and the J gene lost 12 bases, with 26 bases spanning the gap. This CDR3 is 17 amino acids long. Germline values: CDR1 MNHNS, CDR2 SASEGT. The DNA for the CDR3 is TGTGCCAGCAGTGAATCTTCCGTGGGTGGTGCCCGTTACGCGCAGTTCTTC. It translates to CASSESSVGGARYAQFF.

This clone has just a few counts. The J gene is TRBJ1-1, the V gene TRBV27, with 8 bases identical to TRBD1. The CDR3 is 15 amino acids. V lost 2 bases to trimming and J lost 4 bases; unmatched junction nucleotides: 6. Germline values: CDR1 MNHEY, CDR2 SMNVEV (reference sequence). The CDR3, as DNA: TGTGCCAGCAGTTTAACGGCAGGGGGCGTCACTGAAGCTTTCTTT. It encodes CASSLTAGGVTEAFF.

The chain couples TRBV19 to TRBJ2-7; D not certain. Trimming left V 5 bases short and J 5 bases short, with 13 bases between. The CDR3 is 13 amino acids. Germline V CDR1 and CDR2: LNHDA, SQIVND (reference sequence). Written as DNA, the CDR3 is TGTGCCAGTAGTCCCCCCCTTGGCCACGAGCAGTACTTC. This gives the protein CASSPPLGHEQYF. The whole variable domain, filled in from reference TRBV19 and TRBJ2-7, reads DGGITQSPKYLFRKEGQNVTLSCEQNLNHDAMYWYRQDPGQGLRLIYYSQIVNDFQKGDIAEGYSVSREKKESFPLTVTSAQKNPTAFYLCASSPPLGHEQYFGPGTRLTVT.

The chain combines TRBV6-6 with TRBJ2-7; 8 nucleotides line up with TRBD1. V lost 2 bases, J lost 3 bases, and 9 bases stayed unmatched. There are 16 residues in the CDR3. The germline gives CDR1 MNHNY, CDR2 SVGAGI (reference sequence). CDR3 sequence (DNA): TGTGCCAGCAGTTACCCTCAAATAGGACAGGGCTACGAGCAGTACTTC. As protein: CASSYPQIGQGYEQYF.

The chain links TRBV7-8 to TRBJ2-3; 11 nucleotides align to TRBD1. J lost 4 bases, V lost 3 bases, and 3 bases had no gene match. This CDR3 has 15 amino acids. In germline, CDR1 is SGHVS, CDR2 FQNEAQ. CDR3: CASSFPGQGADTQYF. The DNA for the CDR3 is TGTGCCAGCAGCTTTCCGGGACAGGGGGCAGATACGCAGTATTTT. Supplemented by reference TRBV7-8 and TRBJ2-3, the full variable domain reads GAGVSQSPRYKVAKRGQDVALRCDPISGHVSLFWYQQALGQGPEFLTYFQNEAQLDKSGLPSDRFFAERPEGSVSTLKIQRTQQEDSAVYLCASSFPGQGADTQYFGPGTRLTVL.

CDR3 region: CASSFGSDFRGELFF. In DNA form, the CDR3 reads TGTGCCAGCAGTTTTGGGTCAGATTTCCGTGGGGAGCTGTTTTTT. The rearrangement joins TRBV27 to TRBJ2-2; D not resolved. V lost 3 bases to trimming and J lost 8 bases, with 16 bases between them. This CDR3 region has 15 residues. Germline V gene sequence: CDR1 MNHEY, CDR2 SMNVEV (reference sequence).

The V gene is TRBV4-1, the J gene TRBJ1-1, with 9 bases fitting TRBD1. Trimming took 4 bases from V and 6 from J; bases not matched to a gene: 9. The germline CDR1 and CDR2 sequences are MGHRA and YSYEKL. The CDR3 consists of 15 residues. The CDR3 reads CASSLRDRELAEAFF. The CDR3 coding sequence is TGCGCCAGCAGCCTGCGGGACAGGGAGTTGGCTGAAGCTTTCTTT.

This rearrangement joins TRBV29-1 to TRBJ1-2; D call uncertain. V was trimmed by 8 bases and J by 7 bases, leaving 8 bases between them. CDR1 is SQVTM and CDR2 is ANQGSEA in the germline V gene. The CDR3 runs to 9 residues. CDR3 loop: CSLGSGYTF. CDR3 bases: TGCAGCCTAGGTAGTGGCTACACCTTC.

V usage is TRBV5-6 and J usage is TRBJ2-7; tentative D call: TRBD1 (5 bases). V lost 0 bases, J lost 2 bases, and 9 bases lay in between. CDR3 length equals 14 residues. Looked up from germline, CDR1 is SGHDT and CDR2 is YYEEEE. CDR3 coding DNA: TGTGCCAGCAGCTTGGGCAGGGTCACCTACGAGCAGTACTTC. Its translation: CASSLGRVTYEQYF.

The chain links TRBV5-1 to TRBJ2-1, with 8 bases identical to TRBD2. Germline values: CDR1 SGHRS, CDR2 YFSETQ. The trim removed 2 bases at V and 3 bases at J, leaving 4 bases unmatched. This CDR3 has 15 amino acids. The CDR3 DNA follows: TGCGCCAGCAGCTTTGAACTAGCGGACTACAATGAGCAGTTCTTC. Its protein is CASSFELADYNEQFF.

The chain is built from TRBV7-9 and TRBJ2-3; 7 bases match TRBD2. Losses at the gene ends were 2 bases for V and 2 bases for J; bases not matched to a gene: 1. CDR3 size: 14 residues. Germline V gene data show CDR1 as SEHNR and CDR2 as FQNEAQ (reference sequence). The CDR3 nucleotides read TGTGCCAGCAGCTTAAGCGGGGCCACAGATACGCAGTATTTT. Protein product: CASSLSGATDTQYF.

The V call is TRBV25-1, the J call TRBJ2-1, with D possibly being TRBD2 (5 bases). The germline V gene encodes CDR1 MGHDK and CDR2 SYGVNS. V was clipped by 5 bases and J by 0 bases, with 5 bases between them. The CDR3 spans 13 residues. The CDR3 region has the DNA TGTGCCAGCAGTAGCGGCTCCTACAATGAGCAGTTCTTC. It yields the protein CASSSGSYNEQFF.

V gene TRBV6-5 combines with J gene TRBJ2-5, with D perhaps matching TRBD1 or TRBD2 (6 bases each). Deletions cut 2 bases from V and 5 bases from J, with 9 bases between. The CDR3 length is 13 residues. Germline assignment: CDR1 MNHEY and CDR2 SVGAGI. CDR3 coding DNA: TGTGCCAGCAGTTACGGGGGGCAGGAGACCCAGTACTTC. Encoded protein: CASSYGGQETQYF.

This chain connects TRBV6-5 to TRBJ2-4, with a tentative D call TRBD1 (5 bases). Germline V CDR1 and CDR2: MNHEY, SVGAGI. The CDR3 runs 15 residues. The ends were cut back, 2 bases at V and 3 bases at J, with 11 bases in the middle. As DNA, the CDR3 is TGTGCCAGCAGTTACGCAGGGAATGGCAAAAACATTCAGTACTTC. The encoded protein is CASSYAGNGKNIQYF.

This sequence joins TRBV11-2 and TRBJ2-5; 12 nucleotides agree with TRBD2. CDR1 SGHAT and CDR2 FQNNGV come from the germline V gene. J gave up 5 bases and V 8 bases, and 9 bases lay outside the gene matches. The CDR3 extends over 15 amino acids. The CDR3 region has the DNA TGTGCCAGCCGACTAGCGGGAGAAGGCTTGGAGACCCAGTACTTC. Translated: CASRLAGEGLETQYF. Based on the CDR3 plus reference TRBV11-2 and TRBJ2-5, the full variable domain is EAGVAQSPRYKIIEKRQSVAFWCNPISGHATLYWYQQILGQGPKLLIQFQNNGVVDDSQLPKDRFSAERLKGVDSTLKIQPAKLEDSAVYLCASRLAGEGLETQYFGPGTRLLVL.

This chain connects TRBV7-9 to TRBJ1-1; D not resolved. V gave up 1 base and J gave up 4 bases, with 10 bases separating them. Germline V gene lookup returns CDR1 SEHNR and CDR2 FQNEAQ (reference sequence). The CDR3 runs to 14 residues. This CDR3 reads CASSLGAIGTEAFF. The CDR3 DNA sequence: TGTGCCAGCAGCTTAGGAGCTATAGGCACTGAAGCTTTCTTT.

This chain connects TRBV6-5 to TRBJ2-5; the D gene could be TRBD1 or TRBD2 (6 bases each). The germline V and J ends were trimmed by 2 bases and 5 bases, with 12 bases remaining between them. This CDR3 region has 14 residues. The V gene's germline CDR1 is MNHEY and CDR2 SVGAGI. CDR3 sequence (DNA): TGTGCCAGCAGTTACGGGGGGCCGAGGGAGACCCAGTACTTC. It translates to CASSYGGPRETQYF.

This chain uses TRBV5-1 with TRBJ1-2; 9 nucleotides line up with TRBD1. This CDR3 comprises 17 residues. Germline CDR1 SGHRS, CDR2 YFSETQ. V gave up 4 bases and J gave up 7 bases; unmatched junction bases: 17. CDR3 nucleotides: TGCGCCAGCAGCCTCCGTCCGGGACAGGGTTTCGTTCCTGGCTACACCTTC. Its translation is CASSLRPGQGFVPGYTF.

This chain's CDR3 is CASSLVGISSGNTIYF. Written as DNA, the CDR3 is TGTGCCAGCAGCTTGGTGGGGATAAGCTCTGGAAACACCATATATTTT. The chain carries TRBV5-4 and TRBJ1-3; no firm D call. The length of the CDR3 is 16 residues. Germline CDR1 and CDR2: SGHNT and YYREEE (reference sequence). The V gene lost 0 bases and the J gene lost 0 bases, with 10 bases spanning the gap.

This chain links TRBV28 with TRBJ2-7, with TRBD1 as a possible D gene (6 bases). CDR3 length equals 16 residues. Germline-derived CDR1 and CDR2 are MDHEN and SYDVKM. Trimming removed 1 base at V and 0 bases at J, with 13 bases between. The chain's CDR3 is CASSLFTGWSSYEQYF. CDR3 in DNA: TGTGCCAGCAGTTTATTCACAGGGTGGAGCTCCTACGAGCAGTACTTC.